This T cell receptor (beta chain) was documented in a study of Ad26.COV2.S vaccination and SARS-CoV-2 variants. The CDR3 runs to 9 residues. The ends were cut back, 11 bases at V and 6 bases at J, with 7 bases in the middle. CDR1 and CDR2 from the germline V gene are SEHNR and FQNEAQ (reference sequence). Regarding treatment: over 15 received Ad26.COV2.S at low or high dose, single or two shots; several received placebo; per-sample allocation not given. All samples were drawn on day 63, counting from the first vaccine or placebo injection. This person who donated was an adult of 18-55 years in Boston. Participants' vaccine, an Ad26 vector, delivered Wuhan-strain SARS-CoV-2 spike. A few counts support this clone. The method was immunoSEQ multiplex PCR; TCRdb's version includes in-frame clones alone and lacks a portion of them. The table records a few hundred thousand clones, under 90% of them present only once.

The sequence derives from a person aged 18 to 59 who received the Ad26.COV2.S COVID-19 vaccine or a placebo. Here the sequenced sample was peripheral blood, taken in a trial of Ad26.COV2.S vaccine versus placebo. The chain links TRBV7-9 to TRBJ1-1, with D unresolved. CDR3 coding DNA: TGTGCCCTCCTCCCTGAAGCTTTCTTT. Protein: CALLPEAFF.